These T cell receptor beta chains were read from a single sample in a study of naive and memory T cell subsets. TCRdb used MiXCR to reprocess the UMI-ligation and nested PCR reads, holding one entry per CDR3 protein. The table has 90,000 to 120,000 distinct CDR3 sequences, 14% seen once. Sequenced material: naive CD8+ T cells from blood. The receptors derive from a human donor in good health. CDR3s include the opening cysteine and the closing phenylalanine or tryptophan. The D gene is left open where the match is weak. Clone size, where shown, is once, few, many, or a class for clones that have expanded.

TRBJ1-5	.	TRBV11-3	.	TGTGCCAGCAGCTTAGCCCTTGATCAGCCCCAGCATTTT	CASSLALDQPQHF
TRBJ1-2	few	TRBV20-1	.	TGCAGTGCTAGTTTGGAGCGGGGCGCCGGCTACACCTTC	CSASLERGAGYTF
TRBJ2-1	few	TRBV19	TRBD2	TGTGCCAGTAGTATTCTGCGGGGGAACTACAATGAGCAGTTCTTC	CASSILRGNYNEQFF
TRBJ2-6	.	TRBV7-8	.	TGTGCCAGCAGCTTATTCAGACAGGGAGGCTTTATTAGTGCTGGGGCCAACGTCCTGACTTTC	CASSLFRQGGFISAGANVLTF
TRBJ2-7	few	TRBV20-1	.	TGCAGTGCTAGCCCAGTTCGGGGAGACGAGCAGTACTTC	CSASPVRGDEQYF
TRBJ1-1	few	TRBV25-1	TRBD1	TGTGCCAGCAGCCGGGACAGGGGGCGCTTGGACACTGAAGCTTTCTTT	CASSRDRGRLDTEAFF
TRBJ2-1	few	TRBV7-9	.	TGTGCCAGCAGCTTGGGCAGGACGAGCTCCTACAATGAGCAGTTCTTC	CASSLGRTSSYNEQFF
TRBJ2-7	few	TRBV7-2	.	TGTGCCAGCAGCCTGGACTCGCTCTCCTACGAGCAGTACTTC	CASSLDSLSYEQYF
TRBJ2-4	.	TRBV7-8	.	TGTGCCAGCAGCTTAGCCTCTGTTGGTGCCAAAAACATTCAGTACTTC	CASSLASVGAKNIQYF
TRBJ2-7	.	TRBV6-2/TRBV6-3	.	TGTGCCAGCAGTGCCCGAATCCAAAATGGGCGTTACGAGCAGTACTTC	CASSARIQNGRYEQYF
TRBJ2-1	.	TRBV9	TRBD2	TGTGCCAGCAGCCCGGTGACTAGCGGGAGTGTCAACAATGAGCAGTTCTTC	CASSPVTSGSVNNEQFF
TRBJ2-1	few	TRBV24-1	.	TGTGCCACCTCCCCGGGAAGCTCCTACAATGAGCAGTTCTTC	CATSPGSSYNEQFF
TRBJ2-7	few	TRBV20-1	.	TGCAGTGCTAGAGATATCCCAGCTGGGTACGAGCAGTACTTC	CSARDIPAGYEQYF
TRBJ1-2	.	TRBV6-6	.	TGTGCCAGCAGTTACTCAAGGGGGGGGGAAGAAGGCAGCTATGGCTACACCTTC	CASSYSRGGEEGSYGYTF
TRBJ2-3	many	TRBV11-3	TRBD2	TGTGCCAGCAGCCGAAGGTGGCGGGAGGGCCCAGATACGCAGTATTTT	CASSRRWREGPDTQYF
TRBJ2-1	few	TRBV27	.	TGTGCCAGCAGTGGATTGCCCCCAGTGGATAATGGGCAGTTCTTC	CASSGLPPVDNGQFF
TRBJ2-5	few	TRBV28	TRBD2	TGTGCCAGCAGTCCGCCGGGGGGGTTTGAGACCCAGTACTTC	CASSPPGGFETQYF
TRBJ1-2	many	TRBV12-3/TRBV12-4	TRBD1	TGTGCCAGCAGTCCCCCCGGACAGGCCTACTATGGCTACACCTTC	CASSPPGQAYYGYTF